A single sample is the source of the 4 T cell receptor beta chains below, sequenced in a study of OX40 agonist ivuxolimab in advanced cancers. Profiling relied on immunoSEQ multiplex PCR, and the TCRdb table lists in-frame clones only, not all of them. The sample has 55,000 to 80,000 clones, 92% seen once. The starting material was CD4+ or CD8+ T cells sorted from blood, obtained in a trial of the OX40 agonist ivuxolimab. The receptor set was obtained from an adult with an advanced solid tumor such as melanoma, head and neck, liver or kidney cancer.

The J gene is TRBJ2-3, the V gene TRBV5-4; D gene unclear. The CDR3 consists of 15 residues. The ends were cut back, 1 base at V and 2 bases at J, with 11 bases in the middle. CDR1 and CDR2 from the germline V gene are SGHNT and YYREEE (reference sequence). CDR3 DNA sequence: TGTGCCAGCAGCTTGAGCAGCGTCTACACAGATACGCAGTATTTT. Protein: CASSLSSVYTDTQYF.

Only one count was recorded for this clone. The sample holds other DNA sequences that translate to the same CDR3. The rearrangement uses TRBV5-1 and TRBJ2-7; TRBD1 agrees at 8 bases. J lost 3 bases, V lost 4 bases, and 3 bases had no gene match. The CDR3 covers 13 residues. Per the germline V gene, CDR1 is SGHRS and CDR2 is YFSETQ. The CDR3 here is CASSRDRSYEQYF. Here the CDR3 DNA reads TGCGCCAGCAGCCGGGACAGGAGCTACGAGCAGTACTTC.

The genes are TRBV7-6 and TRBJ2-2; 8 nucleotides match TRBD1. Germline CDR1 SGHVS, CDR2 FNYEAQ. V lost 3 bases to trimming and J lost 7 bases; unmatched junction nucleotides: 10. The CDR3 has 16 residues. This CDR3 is CASSFGARGPVGELFF. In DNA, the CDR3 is TGTGCCAGCAGCTTTGGTGCCAGGGGGCCTGTCGGGGAGCTGTTTTTT.

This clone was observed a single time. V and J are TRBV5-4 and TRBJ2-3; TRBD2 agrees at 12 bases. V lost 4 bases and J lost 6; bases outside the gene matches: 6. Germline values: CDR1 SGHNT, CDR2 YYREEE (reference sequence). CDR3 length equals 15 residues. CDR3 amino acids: CASSPRLAGADTQYF. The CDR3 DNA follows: TGTGCCAGCAGCCCAAGACTAGCGGGAGCGGATACGCAGTATTTT.